These 12 T cell receptor beta chains share one sample of origin, sequenced in a study of blood T cell repertoires in COVID-19. Some clones are missing from TCRdb's copy, which holds only in-frame ones; the method was immunoSEQ multiplex PCR. The table shows 130,000 or so clones, with 88% occurring only once. The sample was peripheral blood. The receptors were gathered from a woman between 55 and 75 years old with acute or convalescent COVID-19.

About this clone: Other DNA sequences in the sample encode the same CDR3. The chain is built from TRBV7-3 and TRBJ1-1, with D possibly matching TRBD1 (5 bases). Trimming pared 5 bases from V and 0 bases from J, leaving 7 bases between. Germline V gives CDR1 SGHTA, CDR2 FQGTGA. CDR3 length equals 13 residues. This CDR3 is CASSQGMNTEAFF. CDR3 nucleotide sequence: TGTGCCAGCAGCCAGGGAATGAACACTGAAGCTTTCTTT. Using reference TRBV7-3 and TRBJ1-1 for the parts outside the CDR3, the full variable domain is GAGVSQTPSNKVTEKGKYVELRCDPISGHTALYWYRQSLGQGPEFLIYFQGTGAADDSGLPNDRFFAVRPEGSVSTLKIQRTERGDSAVYLCASSQGMNTEAFFGQGTRLTVV.

The V and J genes are TRBV11-2 and TRBJ1-2; the D is unclear. The germline V gene encodes CDR1 SGHAT and CDR2 FQNNGV. The CDR3 covers 15 residues. Trimming took off 0 bases at V and 1 base at J, with 9 bases between the two ends. CDR3 amino acids: CASSLDLGSNYGYTF. In DNA, the CDR3 is TGTGCCAGCAGCTTAGATCTAGGCAGTAACTATGGCTACACCTTC.

This clone was seen a single time. This rearrangement joins TRBV5-1 to TRBJ1-1, with D possibly being TRBD1 (6 bases). The germline V and J ends were trimmed by 0 bases and 1 base, with 13 bases remaining between them. The CDR3 has 16 amino acids. Germline assignment: CDR1 SGHRS and CDR2 YFSETQ. The CDR3 loop is CASSLGQGPRNTEAFF. The CDR3 DNA reads TGCGCCAGCAGCTTGGGGCAGGGGCCCCGGAACACTGAAGCTTTCTTT.

This chain uses TRBV11-3 with TRBJ2-1; D is ambiguous. There are 12 residues in the CDR3. Trimming pared 4 bases from V and 10 bases from J, leaving 11 bases between. Per germline, CDR1 SGHNT and CDR2 YENEEA. The CDR3 spells CASSSVTDEQFF. CDR3 bases: TGTGCCAGCAGCTCCGTGACTGACGAGCAGTTCTTC.

The chain carries TRBV4-2 and TRBJ1-3; D unclear. The length of the CDR3 is 15 residues. The V gene's germline CDR1 is LGHNA and CDR2 YNFKEQ. V dropped 0 bases and J dropped 2 bases, with 8 bases sitting between them. The CDR3 DNA follows: TGTGCCAGCAGCCAAGATCAGGCAGCTGGAAACACCATATATTTT. This codes for CASSQDQAAGNTIYF.

The rearrangement uses TRBV2 and TRBJ1-2, with D possibly TRBD1 on 5 matching bases. The CDR3 loop spans 11 amino acids. V lost 6 bases and J 7 bases, leaving 9 bases between the germline ends. Germline V lookup: CDR1 SNHLY, CDR2 FYNNEI. The CDR3 nucleotides are TGTGCCAGCAGGTTCGGGGGTGGCTACACCTTC. It yields the protein CASRFGGGYTF.

The rearrangement joins TRBV28 to TRBJ1-5; D is perhaps TRBD1 (5 bases). CDR3 length: 12 amino acids. V lost 8 bases, J lost 2 bases, and 7 bases lay in between. Germline CDR1 reads MDHEN; CDR2 reads SYDVKM. The CDR3 coding sequence is TGTGCCAGCGGAGGGGGCAATCAGCCCCAGCATTTT. Its translation: CASGGGNQPQHF.

This chain connects TRBV5-1 to TRBJ2-7; tentative D call: TRBD1 (6 bases). Germline V gives CDR1 SGHRS, CDR2 YFSETQ. The V end lost 1 base, the J end lost 3 bases, and 11 bases lay between the germline ends. CDR3 size: 14 residues. For the CDR3, the DNA is TGCGCCAGCAGCTTGAGTACAGGGAACTACGAGCAGTACTTC. Amino acid sequence: CASSLSTGNYEQYF.

CDR3 residues: CASRGQQDYEAFF. DNA for the CDR3: TGTGCCAGTAGAGGACAGCAAGATTACGAAGCTTTCTTT. The chain recombines TRBV19 with TRBJ1-1; possible D gene TRBD1, 6 bases. Trimming shortened V by 6 bases and J by 8 bases, and 16 bases separated the two germline ends. CDR1 and CDR2 from the germline V gene are LNHDA and SQIVND (reference sequence). This CDR3 is 13 amino acids long.

This chain links TRBV19 with TRBJ2-3; 10 bases are shared with TRBD2. This CDR3 spans 17 amino acids. The V segment lost 6 bases and the J segment 3 bases; nucleotides outside the gene matches: 12. Germline assignment: CDR1 LNHDA and CDR2 SQIVND (reference sequence). As DNA, the CDR3 is TGTGCCAGTAGCCTATATCGGGCTAGCGGGGGTACAGATACGCAGTATTTT. Translating it yields CASSLYRASGGTDTQYF.

The chain uses TRBV19 and TRBJ2-1; possible D gene TRBD1, 6 bases. This CDR3 region has 17 residues. Per germline, CDR1 LNHDA and CDR2 SQIVND (reference sequence). Trimming removed 4 bases from V and 1 base from J, with 17 bases in between. The CDR3 DNA follows: TGTGCCAGTAGTAATGTTTACAGGGCAGCGTCCTACAATGAGCAGTTCTTC. It codes for CASSNVYRAASYNEQFF.

The V gene is TRBV12-3 or TRBV12-4, the J gene TRBJ1-4; 8 bases map to TRBD1. With V trimmed by 4 bases and J by 8 bases, 3 bases remained unmatched. The CDR3 is 13 amino acids. The CDR3 DNA is TGTGCCAGCAGTTGGGGACAGGCCGAAAAACTGTTTTTT. Translation gives CASSWGQAEKLFF.